This paragraph covers one T cell receptor beta chain sequence. These data originate in a study of blood T cell repertoires in COVID-19. Overall study: Italy, Spain and the United States were the sources of the convalescent and acute COVID-19 samples.

CDR1 is GTSNPN and CDR2 is SVGIG in the germline V gene (reference sequence). The CDR3 spans 13 residues. V lost 2 bases to trimming and J lost 7 bases, with 12 bases between them. Generated by immunoSEQ multiplex PCR, the TCRdb table keeps only in-frame clones and is missing some. In the table there are 310,000 or so clones, 80% to 95% of which are singletons. Sequenced input: PBMCs or T cells enriched from blood (not recorded which). This receptor was identified in a woman in her twenties or thirties who had recovered from COVID-19. The chain is built from TRBV30 and TRBJ1-5, with D possibly being TRBD1 (5 bases). In DNA form, the CDR3 reads TGTGCCTGGAGTCGACAGAATCAACAGCCCCAGCATTTT. Amino acids: CAWSRQNQQPQHF.